This passage covers 5 T cell receptor beta chains from one sample sequenced in a study of cytomegalovirus exposure and HLA in healthy donors. 60 Vbeta and 13 Jbeta primers were used in PCR. Sequenced by immunoSEQ multiplex PCR; TCRdb stores in-frame clones only, minus some. The repertoire holds about 67,000 clones, with 80% as singletons. Sequencing used PBMCs. The receptors were sampled from a woman in her 30s in good health and CMV-seronegative.

V and J are TRBV29-1 and TRBJ1-2; possibly TRBD1 for D (6 bases). Germline CDR1 SQVTM, CDR2 ANQGSEA. The V and J ends lost 4 bases and 3 bases respectively, with 12 bases between them. The CDR3 runs to 13 residues. The DNA for the CDR3 is TGCAGCGTTGGCAGGGGCCCTGACTATGGCTACACCTTC. Amino acids: CSVGRGPDYGYTF.

The chain couples TRBV4-1 to TRBJ1-1; D is unclear. V was trimmed by 1 base and J by 4 bases, leaving 4 bases between them. Germline CDR1 MGHRA, CDR2 YSYEKL. This CDR3 has 12 residues. For the CDR3, the DNA is TGCGCCAGCAGCCAAGTTAGCACTGAAGCTTTCTTT. Amino acid sequence: CASSQVSTEAFF.

The chain uses TRBV29-1 and TRBJ2-1; 8 positions agree with TRBD1. Losses at the gene ends were 2 bases for V and 3 bases for J; bases not matched to a gene: 9. The CDR3 runs to 16 residues. Germline CDR1 reads SQVTM; CDR2 reads ANQGSEA. In nucleotides, the CDR3 is TGCAGCGTTGAATTTTTAGGGGACAGGAGCTACAATGAGCAGTTCTTC. Protein product: CSVEFLGDRSYNEQFF.

The rearrangement links TRBV7-2 to TRBJ2-1; D ambiguous. Trimming shortened V by 2 bases and J by 0 bases, and 11 bases separated the two germline ends. The CDR3 loop spans 16 amino acids. The germline gives CDR1 SGHTA, CDR2 FQGNSA. The CDR3 spells CASSLLAELSYNEQFF. In DNA, the CDR3 is TGTGCCAGCAGCTTATTGGCGGAGCTCTCCTACAATGAGCAGTTCTTC.

The chain combines TRBV6-5 with TRBJ2-7, with 7 positions matching TRBD2. Germline V gene sequence: CDR1 MNHEY, CDR2 SVGAGI. The CDR3 covers 12 residues. J gave up 5 bases and V 5 bases, and 3 bases lay outside the gene matches. The CDR3 reads CASSRGVDEQYF. CDR3 nucleotide sequence: TGTGCCAGCAGTCGGGGGGTGGACGAGCAGTACTTC.